One and the same sample provided the 28 T cell receptor beta chains below, sequenced in a study of a mutant IDH1 vaccine in newly diagnosed glioma. The time point denotes: week 11, during vaccination. In every dose of vaccine, 300 ug of mutant IDH1 20-mer peptide was given alongside topical imiquimod. Clones were sequenced by immunoSEQ multiplex PCR, and TCRdb holds only the in-frame ones, with some missing. This table has about 110,000 clones, 85% to 90% appearing once. For these TCRs, the target antigens are not known. Specimen: PBMCs, collected from a glioma patient whose treatment included an IDH1 peptide vaccine. All receptors derive from a woman in her 50s with glioma.

The rearrangement links TRBV19 to TRBJ2-1, with TRBD2 identical over 15 bases. V trimming: 6 bases; J trimming: 2 bases; junction bases outside the gene matches: 8. The CDR3 sequence is 18 residues long. Germline V CDR1 and CDR2: LNHDA, SQIVND (reference sequence). Written as DNA, the CDR3 is TGTGCCAGTAGGGCGGGGGGACTAGCGGGAGGTCCCTACAATGAGCAGTTCTTC. Encoded protein: CASRAGGLAGGPYNEQFF.

This chain links TRBV4-2 with TRBJ2-3; 12 bases map to TRBD1. The CDR3 is 18 residues long. Germline CDR1 is LGHNA and CDR2 is YNFKEQ. V lost 0 bases and J lost 3; bases outside the gene matches: 7. CDR3 nucleotides: TGTGCCAGCAGCCAAGAGTTTCCGGGACAGGGGGCAACAGATACGCAGTATTTT. Protein product: CASSQEFPGQGATDTQYF.

The V gene is TRBV4-2, the J gene TRBJ2-6; D perhaps matches TRBD1 (6 bases). Germline V gene data show CDR1 as LGHNA and CDR2 as YNFKEQ. V lost 4 bases and J 0 bases, leaving 22 bases between the germline ends. This CDR3 spans 20 amino acids. For the CDR3, the DNA is TGTGCCAGCAGCCCCAGAAGGCCGGGACACGGATTCTCTGGGGCCAACGTCCTGACTTTC. Residues: CASSPRRPGHGFSGANVLTF.

J is TRBJ1-4 and V is TRBV4-2, with 7 nucleotides matching TRBD1. V was clipped by 0 bases and J by 0 bases; unmatched bases: 4. Per germline, CDR1 LGHNA and CDR2 YNFKEQ. This CDR3 is 17 amino acids long. CDR3 bases: TGTGCCAGCAGCCAAGAAGGGACAGTCTCAACTAATGAAAAACTGTTTTTT. It specifies CASSQEGTVSTNEKLFF.

CDR3 protein: CASSQEKREGYEQYF. DNA for the CDR3: TGCGCCAGCAGCCAAGAGAAGCGGGAGGGCTACGAGCAGTACTTC. The chain carries TRBV4-1 and TRBJ2-7; 10 nucleotides match TRBD2. The J segment lost 3 bases and the V segment lost 0 bases, leaving 2 bases of the junction unmatched. Germline V CDR1 and CDR2: MGHRA, YSYEKL. The CDR3 has 15 residues.

This clone turned up a few times. The V call is TRBV7-6, the J call TRBJ1-5; 7 bases match TRBD1. The CDR3 covers 15 residues. With 1 base clipped from V and 7 bases from J, the junction kept 7 bases outside the gene matches. Germline loops: CDR1 SGHVS, CDR2 FNYEAQ. CDR3 in amino acids: CASSLGQGVIQPQHF. DNA of the CDR3: TGTGCCAGCAGCTTAGGACAGGGAGTAATACAGCCCCAGCATTTT.

The rearrangement uses TRBV5-6 and TRBJ2-7, with 8 bases that match TRBD2. CDR1 and CDR2 (germline): SGHDT, YYEEEE. The CDR3 is 14 residues long. V was clipped by 4 bases and J by 4 bases; unmatched bases: 7. For the CDR3, the DNA is TGTGCCAGCAGCACGGGGGGGGCGGTTTACGAGCAGTACTTC. Translation gives CASSTGGAVYEQYF. Variable domain in full (rest from reference TRBV5-6 and TRBJ2-7): DAGVTQSPTHLIKTRGQQVTLRCSPKSGHDTVSWYQQALGQGPQFIFQYYEEEERQRGNFPDRFSGHQFPNYSSELNVNALLLGDSALYLCASSTGGAVYEQYFGPGTRLTVT.

V and J are TRBV6-5 and TRBJ2-7; D uncertain. The CDR3 extends over 13 amino acids. V gave up 6 bases and J gave up 0 bases, with 9 bases separating them. Germline loops: CDR1 MNHEY, CDR2 SVGAGI. The CDR3 bases are TGTGCCAGCAGCCCCGATAGCTCCTACGAGCAGTACTTC. It yields the protein CASSPDSSYEQYF.

The CDR3 region has the DNA TGTGCCAGCGTAAGGGGGGGACAGTCAAGCCGAACTGGAAACACCATATATTTT. Encoded protein: CASVRGGQSSRTGNTIYF. This chain joins TRBV2 and TRBJ1-3; 7 positions agree with TRBD1. CDR1 and CDR2 from the germline V gene are SNHLY and FYNNEI. CDR3 length: 18 residues. The junction had 18 bases not matched to a gene; V was cut back by 8 bases and J by 2 bases.

The chain is built from TRBV2 and TRBJ2-1; 8 positions match TRBD2. Per the germline V gene, CDR1 is SNHLY and CDR2 is FYNNEI. V shed 1 base, J shed 14 bases, and the junction held 10 bases outside the gene matches. The CDR3 totals 14 residues. In DNA, the CDR3 is TGTGCCAGCAGTGAAGAGACTAGCGCCCCGGGGAAGTTCTTC. Protein: CASSEETSAPGKFF. The variable domain in full, with the rest retrieved from reference TRBV2 and TRBJ2-1, is EPEVTQTPSHQVTQMGQEVILRCVPISNHLYFYWYRQILGQKVEFLVSFYNNEISEKSEIFDDQFSVERPDGSNFTLKIRSTKLEDSAMYFCASSEETSAPGKFFGPGTRLTVL.

The V and J genes are TRBV5-5 and TRBJ2-7, with D uncertain. Looked up from germline, CDR1 is SGHKS and CDR2 is YYEKEE (reference sequence). V gave up 1 base and J gave up 6 bases, with 14 bases separating them. This CDR3 has 14 residues. The CDR3 reads CASSLWHPTTEQYF. CDR3 sequence (DNA): TGTGCCAGCAGCTTGTGGCACCCAACTACCGAGCAGTACTTC.

The V and J genes are TRBV6-1 and TRBJ2-3; weak D call: TRBD2 (5 bases). The germline V gene encodes CDR1 MNHNS and CDR2 SASEGT. The CDR3 length is 15 residues. Trimming pared 4 bases from V and 0 bases from J, leaving 11 bases between. The DNA for the CDR3 is TGTGCCAGCAGTGCCGGACTGCCCAGCACAGATACGCAGTATTTT. This sequence encodes CASSAGLPSTDTQYF.

This chain uses TRBV18 with TRBJ2-7; D is ambiguous. Looked up from germline, CDR1 is KGHSH and CDR2 is LQKENI. This CDR3 has 13 residues. V was cut by 6 bases and J by 2 bases, with 11 bases left in between. CDR3 sequence reads: CASSSTVTYEQYF. As DNA, the CDR3 is TGTGCCAGCTCTTCCACAGTCACCTACGAGCAGTACTTC. Using reference TRBV18 and TRBJ2-7 for the parts outside the CDR3, the full variable domain is NAGVMQNPRHLVRRRGQEARLRCSPMKGHSHVYWYRQLPEEGLKFMVYLQKENIIDESGMPKERFSAEFPKEGPSILRIQQVVRGDSAAYFCASSSTVTYEQYFGPGTRLTVT.

The V call is TRBV30, the J call TRBJ2-5; 8 nucleotides match TRBD2. The CDR3 spans 14 residues. J gave up 4 bases and V 2 bases, and 6 bases lay outside the gene matches. Germline V gene lookup returns CDR1 GTSNPN and CDR2 SVGIG (reference sequence). The CDR3 region has the DNA TGTGCCTGGAGTCCCGGACTAGCTGGAGAGACCCAGTACTTC. It is translated as CAWSPGLAGETQYF. Together with reference TRBV30 and TRBJ2-5, the CDR3 gives the full variable domain: SQTIHQWPATLVQPVGSPLSLECTVEGTSNPNLYWYRQAAGRGLQLLFYSVGIGQISSEVPQNLSASRPQDRQFILSSKKLLLSDSGFYLCAWSPGLAGETQYFGPGTRLLVL.

V and J are TRBV6-5 and TRBJ1-1; no reliable D call. The CDR3 extends over 11 amino acids. Germline-derived CDR1 and CDR2 are MNHEY and SVGAGI. The V and J ends lost 6 bases and 8 bases respectively, with 10 bases between them. CDR3 bases: TGTGCCAGCAGCTTTCTAGGGGAAGCTTTCTTT. Its protein is CASSFLGEAFF.

The chain links TRBV7-9 to TRBJ1-1; D gene uncertain. This CDR3 is built from 14 residues. Germline V CDR1 and CDR2: SEHNR, FQNEAQ (reference sequence). V lost 1 base and J 3 bases, leaving 9 bases between the germline ends. The CDR3 protein is CASSLEGSYTEAFF. CDR3 coding DNA: TGTGCCAGCAGCTTAGAGGGCAGCTACACTGAAGCTTTCTTT.

This chain links TRBV10-3 with TRBJ2-3, with D tentatively TRBD1 or TRBD2 (5 bases each). Germline V gives CDR1 ENHRY, CDR2 SYGVKD. The CDR3 is 14 residues long. V was pared by 7 bases and J by 6 bases, with 17 bases between. The CDR3 DNA is TGTGCCATCACCGGGGCCAACACGACGGATACGCAGTATTTT. It codes for CAITGANTTDTQYF.

V usage is TRBV18 and J usage is TRBJ2-2; 7 bases are a match to TRBD1. CDR1 KGHSH and CDR2 LQKENI come from the germline V gene. This CDR3 comprises 16 residues. V was clipped by 1 base and J by 4 bases; unmatched bases: 6. CDR3: CASSPLRGPGTGELFF. The CDR3 DNA sequence: TGTGCCAGCTCACCACTGAGGGGGCCGGGCACCGGGGAGCTGTTTTTT.

The chain combines TRBV5-1 with TRBJ1-1, with a possible D match to TRBD1 (5 bases). The germline gives CDR1 SGHRS, CDR2 YFSETQ. This CDR3 has 16 amino acids. V was cut by 3 bases and J by 4 bases, with 19 bases left in between. The CDR3 reads CASSSSSGAGGTEAFF. CDR3 coding DNA: TGCGCCAGCAGCTCCTCCTCTGGGGCGGGGGGCACTGAAGCTTTCTTT.

The chain has TRBV30 and TRBJ2-7, with D perhaps being TRBD1 or TRBD2 (6 bases each). The CDR3 contains 12 residues. V was cut by 2 bases and J by 8 bases, with 13 bases left in between. Germline CDR1 is GTSNPN and CDR2 is SVGIG (reference sequence). The CDR3 here is CAWSRGPGQQYF. In DNA form, the CDR3 reads TGTGCCTGGAGTCGGGGGCCCGGCCAGCAGTACTTC.

The chain couples TRBV9 to TRBJ2-7, with 9 bases fitting TRBD2. V dropped 0 bases and J dropped 6; count of bases not matched to a gene: 7. CDR3 size: 15 residues. The V gene's germline CDR1 is SGDLS and CDR2 YYNGEE. Written as DNA, the CDR3 is TGTGCCAGCAGCGTAGGGGTAGCGGGAGTCGCCGAGCAGTACTTC. Protein sequence: CASSVGVAGVAEQYF.

This chain uses TRBV5-1 with TRBJ2-1, with TRBD1 matching over 8 bases. Losses at the gene ends were 0 bases for V and 9 bases for J; bases not matched to a gene: 5. CDR3 length: 14 residues. Germline V gene sequence: CDR1 SGHRS, CDR2 YFSETQ. CDR3 loop: CASSLGGQGGEQFF. DNA for the CDR3: TGCGCCAGCAGCTTGGGTGGACAGGGTGGTGAGCAGTTCTTC.

This clone has a single count. The chain combines TRBV7-9 with TRBJ1-6; no reliable D call. There are 15 residues in the CDR3. Per the germline V gene, CDR1 is SEHNR and CDR2 is FQNEAQ (reference sequence). Trimming took 5 bases from V and 5 from J, leaving 13 bases between them. CDR3 coding DNA: TGTGCCAGCAGCACGACGGTGGGCGATAATTCACCCCTCCACTTT. It yields the protein CASSTTVGDNSPLHF.

This chain uses TRBV10-1 with TRBJ1-1; tentatively, D is TRBD1 (5 bases). The CDR3 is 13 amino acids. Germline CDR1 and CDR2: WNHNN and SYGVQD (reference sequence). Between the trimmed V and J ends, which lost 11 bases and 1 base, there was a span of 14 bases. The CDR3, as DNA: TGCGCCGGCCAGACGCAGGGGAACACTGAAGCTTTCTTT. It translates to CAGQTQGNTEAFF.

The J gene is TRBJ2-5, the V gene TRBV7-9; D is undetermined. The DNA end is more similar to TRBJ2-7, so the J call may be wrong. This CDR3 region has 12 residues. CDR1 and CDR2 (germline): SEHNR, FQNEAQ (reference sequence). CDR3 sequence (DNA): TGTGCCAGCAGCAAGATCTCCTACGAGCAGTACTTC. It translates to CASSKISYEQYF.

This clone is a singleton in its sample. The V gene is TRBV29-1, the J gene TRBJ2-7; either TRBD1 or TRBD2 may fit D (5 bases each). V gave up 6 bases and J gave up 3 bases, with 18 bases separating them. CDR3 length: 14 residues. Germline V CDR1 and CDR2: SQVTM, ANQGSEA. The CDR3 DNA is TGCAGCGTGACCCCCCGGGGCGCCAACTACGAGCAGTACTTC. Protein: CSVTPRGANYEQYF.

The CDR3 nucleotides read TGTGCCAGCAGCCAAGGAGGAATTCCCTATGGCTACACCTTC. This sequence encodes CASSQGGIPYGYTF. The chain couples TRBV6-5 to TRBJ1-2; no firm D call. CDR1 is MNHEY, CDR2 SVGAGI, per germline. This CDR3 is built from 14 residues. V was shortened by 6 bases and J by 4 bases, with 15 bases between the two germline ends.

This chain uses TRBV28 with TRBJ1-2, with D possibly matching TRBD1 (5 bases). V lost 8 bases and J lost 4, with 20 bases in between. The germline V gene has CDR1 MDHEN and CDR2 SYDVKM. There are 15 residues in the CDR3. CDR3 in DNA: TGTGCCAGCTCGGGCGGCCAGGGCGGCCTCTATGGCTACACCTTC. Amino acids: CASSGGQGGLYGYTF.